The clone carrying this T cell receptor (beta chain) was seen many times. The antigen remains undetermined. This sample stems from a study of T cells in Graves' hyperthyroidism and ophthalmopathy. The study, taken as a whole, reports: Classification by a 13 V-J model distinguished ophthalmopathy from stable hyperthyroidism. In blood, most of the thyroid clonotypes expanded above 0.001 were also present.

The length of the CDR3 is 15 residues. Per the germline V gene, CDR1 is SGHTA and CDR2 is FQGNSA. Trimming removed 4 bases from V and 2 bases from J, with 12 bases in between. Researchers took RNA transcripts and amplified the TCR beta CDR3 regions from them. The HTBI primer set drove a first-round RT-PCR of the TCR CDR3. TCRdb passed the multiplex PCR reads through MiXCR, listing each CDR3 protein once. The data show 190,000 or so distinct CDR3 sequences, about 17% seen once. The receptor comes from a man between 40 and 49 years old with Graves' hyperthyroidism. Specimen: blood. The chain employs TRBV7-2 and TRBJ1-5; possible D gene TRBD1, 6 bases. The CDR3 DNA follows: TGTGCCAGCAGCTCCCTGGGGGGCGGCAATCAGCCCCAGCATTTT. It specifies CASSSLGGGNQPQHF.